This is a list of T cell receptor beta chains from one sample in a study of T cell responses to AZD1222 COVID-19 vaccine. TCRdb's table, derived via immunoSEQ multiplex PCR, lists solely in-frame clones and lacks some. This sample yields 140,000 or so clones, of which around 90% are seen a single time; around 3% belongs to the top ten. The starting material was peripheral blood, obtained 28 days after the second AZD1222 dose. The receptor source for this set is an adult who received the AZD1222 COVID-19 vaccine. Both conserved end residues are part of each CDR3. Fields, in order: D gene, V gene, clone size, J gene, CDR3 DNA, CDR3 protein. The D gene is left open where the match is weak. Expanded clones get a size class; other rows say once, few or many, or leave the size out.

TRBD2,TRBV6-2/TRBV6-3,.,TRBJ2-6,TGTGCCAGCAGTAGGCGACTAGCGGGAGGGCCTACTATCGTCCTGACTTTC,CASSRRLAGGPTIVLTF
TRBD2,TRBV19,.,TRBJ2-2,TGTGCCAGTAGTATCCCCCTCGGGACTACCAATGGGGAGCTGTTTTTT,CASSIPLGTTNGELFF
.,TRBV2,.,TRBJ1-5,TGTGCCAGCAGTGAAGGGGCAGGGCGCAATCAGCCCCAGCATTTT,CASSEGAGRNQPQHF
.,TRBV19,.,TRBJ1-5,TGTGCCAGTAGTATGGGGGTGGTTGGCAATCAGCCCCAGCATTTT,CASSMGVVGNQPQHF
.,TRBV6-5,.,TRBJ1-1,TGTGCCAGCAGCGACAAAAGGGCGATGAACACTGAAGCTTTCTTT,CASSDKRAMNTEAFF
.,TRBV7-6,.,TRBJ1-5,TGTGCCAGCAGCTTAATGGATCAGCCCCAGCATTTT,CASSLMDQPQHF
TRBD1,TRBV18,once,TRBJ1-6,TGTGCCAGCTCACCACTTCGGACAGGGGATAATTCACCCCTCCACTTT,CASSPLRTGDNSPLHF
.,TRBV5-5,.,TRBJ2-1,TGTGCCAGCAGCTTGTGGGTGGGAAATTCCTACAATGAGCAGTTCTTC,CASSLWVGNSYNEQFF
.,TRBV19,.,TRBJ2-2,TGTGCCAGTACCCGACAGCCCTCGAACACCGGGGAGCTGTTTTTT,CASTRQPSNTGELFF
.,TRBV30,once,TRBJ1-6,TGTGCCTGGAGGGGAGGGGGAGGTTCACCCCTCCACTTT,CAWRGGGGSPLHF
.,TRBV4-2,.,TRBJ2-6,TGTGCCAGCAGCCTAAAAGGCGGGGCCACTACTACCAGCTCTGGGGCCAACGTCCTGACTTTC,CASSLKGGATTTSSGANVLTF
TRBD1,TRBV5-1,.,TRBJ1-1,TGCGCCAGCAGCAACCGACAGGGGGCTGAAGCTTTCTTT,CASSNRQGAEAFF
.,TRBV6-5,.,TRBJ1-3,TGTGCCAACTCTGGTCGGGCTCACTCTGGAAACACCATATATTTT,CANSGRAHSGNTIYF
.,TRBV6-5,.,TRBJ1-1,TGTGCCAGCAGTTCCTTAAGTTTGGCAGCGGACACTGAAGCTTTCTTT,CASSSLSLAADTEAFF
.,TRBV6-5,.,TRBJ1-2,TGTGCCAGCAGTTACCAATTCTATGGCTACACCTTC,CASSYQFYGYTF
.,TRBV29-1,.,TRBJ1-1,TGCAGCGTCGGTTGGAACACTGAAGCTTTCTTT,CSVGWNTEAFF
TRBD1,TRBV5-1,.,TRBJ2-2,TGCGCCAGCAGCAGGACAGGGGTTGGCACCGGGGAGCTGTTTTTT,CASSRTGVGTGELFF
.,TRBV27,.,TRBJ2-6,TGTGCCAGCAGTTTTACCGGGGCCAACGTCCTGACTTTC,CASSFTGANVLTF
.,TRBV6-6,.,TRBJ1-5,TGTGCCAGTTTACCGGGCCCATCCAATCAGCCCCAGCATTTT,CASLPGPSNQPQHF
.,TRBV27,.,TRBJ2-3,TGTGCCAGTCTCCGGTTGGGCACAGATACGCAGTATTTT,CASLRLGTDTQYF
.,TRBV30,.,TRBJ2-1,TGTGCCTGGACTAGCGGGACAGGCATTAATGAGCAGTTCTTC,CAWTSGTGINEQFF
.,TRBV7-2,.,TRBJ1-2,TGTGCCAGCAGCTCCGGGGGAGGGCCCGGATATGGCTACACCTTC,CASSSGGGPGYGYTF
TRBD1,TRBV19,.,TRBJ1-2,TGTGCCAGTAACCGAGAACCGGGACAGGCTTATGGCTACACCTTC,CASNREPGQAYGYTF
.,TRBV5-1,.,TRBJ1-2,TGCGCCAGCAGCGTCGACACCCACTATGGCTACACCTTC,CASSVDTHYGYTF
.,TRBV2,.,TRBJ1-3,TGTGCCAGCAGCATGATGGGGGCAGTCGGTGGAAACACCATATATTTT,CASSMMGAVGGNTIYF
TRBD1,TRBV3-1/TRBV3-2,.,TRBJ1-1,TGTGCCAGCAGCCCTAGGACAGGGAGCACTGAAGCTTTCTTT,CASSPRTGSTEAFF
TRBD1,TRBV7-8,.,TRBJ1-2,TGTGCCAGCAGCACCGACAGGGGTTATGGCTACACCTTC,CASSTDRGYGYTF
TRBD1,TRBV11-3,.,TRBJ2-1,TGTGCCAGCAGCCCCGACAGGGGGAATAGTGAGCAGTTCTTC,CASSPDRGNSEQFF
TRBD1,TRBV5-1,.,TRBJ2-7,TGCGCCAGCAGCCAAACCGGGACAGGGCTGTACTTC,CASSQTGTGLYF
.,TRBV29-1,few,TRBJ2-2,TGCAGCGTCCGCCCTAACCCACAGTCCGGGGAGCTGTTTTTT,CSVRPNPQSGELFF
TRBD2,TRBV7-9,.,TRBJ2-7,TGTGCCAGCAGCCCCCGGAGTAGCGGGGCCTCCTACGAGCAGTACTTC,CASSPRSSGASYEQYF
.,TRBV5-6,.,TRBJ1-4,TGTGCCAGCAGCTTGGGGCAGCGAGGGGAAAAACTGTTTTTT,CASSLGQRGEKLFF
.,TRBV25-1,.,TRBJ2-2,TGTGCCAGCAGTGAATGGACCGAACTCACCGGGGAGCTGTTTTTT,CASSEWTELTGELFF
TRBD1,TRBV4-3,.,TRBJ1-6,TGCGCCAGCAGCCAAGAGGGACAGCGTAATTCACCCCTCCACTTT,CASSQEGQRNSPLHF
TRBD1,TRBV19,.,TRBJ1-1,TGTGCCAGTAGTGACACAGGGGGCGGCACTGAAGCTTTCTTT,CASSDTGGGTEAFF
.,TRBV4-1,few,TRBJ1-5,TGCGCCAGCAGCCCCGGGAGGCCGGTGAGGAGCAATCAGCCCCAGCATTTT,CASSPGRPVRSNQPQHF
TRBD2,TRBV25-1,.,TRBJ2-2,TGTGCCAGCAGTGAGAGACTAGCGGGAGACACCGGGGAGCTGTTTTTT,CASSERLAGDTGELFF
.,TRBV5-1,.,TRBJ2-1,TGCGCCAGCAGCGAACAGGGTCCTACCTTTGGGGGCTACAATGAGCAGTTCTTC,CASSEQGPTFGGYNEQFF
.,TRBV6-5,.,TRBJ1-2,TGTGCCAGCCCGTGGGGTGGTCGCGGCTATGGCTACACCTTC,CASPWGGRGYGYTF
.,TRBV10-3,.,TRBJ1-2,TGTGCCATCAGTGAGTCGAAGGGGCAGGCCCCCTATGGCTACACCTTC,CAISESKGQAPYGYTF
TRBD1,TRBV4-2,.,TRBJ2-1,TGTGCCAGCAGCCAAGCGGGACAGAGCTCCTACAATGAGCAGTTCTTC,CASSQAGQSSYNEQFF
.,TRBV30,.,TRBJ1-6,TGTGCCTGGAGTGGGGAGTCGGATTCACCCCTCCACTTT,CAWSGESDSPLHF